The present TCR beta chain was sequenced within a study of T cells in Graves' hyperthyroidism and ophthalmopathy. For the diagnoses, clinical symptoms, serum thyroxine and TRAb, thyroid ultrasound and orbital computed tomography were used. This clonotype occurred many times. What it binds is not known. From RNA transcripts, TCR beta CDR3 regions were amplified. A first-round RT-PCR of the TCR CDR3 used the HTBI primer set. One entry per CDR3 protein, called by TCRdb with MiXCR from the multiplex PCR reads. The top ten clones hold about 10% of a sample with approximately 520,000 distinct CDR3 sequences, roughly a quarter of them seen once. Overall study findings and caveats: It was a median approximately 6 months before onset that the model predicted ophthalmopathy.

Sequences were obtained from blood. This TCR derives from a woman aged 25 to 39 with Graves' ophthalmopathy.

The CDR3 reads CASSIRGTGIFLHQETQYF. As DNA, the CDR3 is TGTGCCAGTAGTATTCGTGGGACAGGGATTTTTCTCCACCAAGAGACCCAGTACTTC. The rearrangement links TRBV19 to TRBJ2-5; TRBD1 aligns across 9 bases. The V gene end was trimmed by 3 bases and the J gene end by 0 bases; junction bases not matched to a gene: 14. The V gene's germline CDR1 is LNHDA and CDR2 SQIVND (reference sequence). CDR3 length: 19 residues.